Presented here are 2 T cell receptor beta chains from one specimen sequenced in a study of T cells after somatic rescue of genetic block. Generated by immunoSEQ multiplex PCR, the TCRdb table keeps only in-frame clones and is missing some. The sample holds tens of thousands of clones; just under 90% are singletons and the top ten take under 2%. Material for sequencing was peripheral blood mononuclear cells (PBMCs). These TCRs come from a woman between 18 and 30 years old.

The chain couples TRBV6-1 to TRBJ1-1, with D possibly being TRBD1 (6 bases). Trimming shortened V by 8 bases and J by 1 base, and 11 bases separated the two germline ends. The CDR3 length is 13 residues. In germline, CDR1 is MNHNS, CDR2 SASEGT. The CDR3 DNA follows: TGTGCCAGCGGGGACAAAGAGAACACTGAAGCTTTCTTT. Translation gives CASGDKENTEAFF.

The chain links TRBV4-3 to TRBJ2-1; no definite D call. V lost 2 bases, J lost 2 bases, and 16 bases lay in between. This CDR3 is built from 17 residues. Germline CDR1 and CDR2: LGHNA and YSLEER. CDR3 in DNA: TGCGCCAGCAGCCAATTCGGTCAGGCCACCCCCTACAATGAGCAGTTCTTC. Protein sequence: CASSQFGQATPYNEQFF.